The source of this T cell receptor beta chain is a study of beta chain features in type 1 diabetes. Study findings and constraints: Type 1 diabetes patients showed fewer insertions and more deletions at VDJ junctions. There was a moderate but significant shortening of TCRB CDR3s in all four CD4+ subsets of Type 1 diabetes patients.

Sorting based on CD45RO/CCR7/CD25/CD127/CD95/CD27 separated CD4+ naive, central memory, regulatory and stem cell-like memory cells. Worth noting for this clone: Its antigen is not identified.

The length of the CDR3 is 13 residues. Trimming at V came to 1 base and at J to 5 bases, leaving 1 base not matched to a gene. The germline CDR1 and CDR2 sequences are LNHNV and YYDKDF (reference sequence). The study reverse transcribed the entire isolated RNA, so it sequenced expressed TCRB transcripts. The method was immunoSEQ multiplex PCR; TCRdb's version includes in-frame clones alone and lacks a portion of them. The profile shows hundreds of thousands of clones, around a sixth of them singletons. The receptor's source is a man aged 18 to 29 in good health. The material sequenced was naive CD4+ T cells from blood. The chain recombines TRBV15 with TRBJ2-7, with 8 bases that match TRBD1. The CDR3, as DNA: TGTGCCACCAGCAGAGGGACAGGGAACGAGCAGTACTTC. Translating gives CATSRGTGNEQYF.